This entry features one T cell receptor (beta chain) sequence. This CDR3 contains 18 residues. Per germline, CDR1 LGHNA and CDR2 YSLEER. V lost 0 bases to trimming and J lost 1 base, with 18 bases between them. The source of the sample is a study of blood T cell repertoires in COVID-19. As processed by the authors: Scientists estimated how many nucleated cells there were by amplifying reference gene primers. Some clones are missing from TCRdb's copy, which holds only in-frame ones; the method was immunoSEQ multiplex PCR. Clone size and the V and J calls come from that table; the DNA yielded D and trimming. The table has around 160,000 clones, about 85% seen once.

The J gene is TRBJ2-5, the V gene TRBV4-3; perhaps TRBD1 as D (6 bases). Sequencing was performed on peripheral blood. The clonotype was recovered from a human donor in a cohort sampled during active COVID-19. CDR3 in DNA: TGCGCCAGCAGCCAAGATTGGGGGCAATGGACAACCCAAGAGACCCAGTACTTC. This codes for CASSQDWGQWTTQETQYF.